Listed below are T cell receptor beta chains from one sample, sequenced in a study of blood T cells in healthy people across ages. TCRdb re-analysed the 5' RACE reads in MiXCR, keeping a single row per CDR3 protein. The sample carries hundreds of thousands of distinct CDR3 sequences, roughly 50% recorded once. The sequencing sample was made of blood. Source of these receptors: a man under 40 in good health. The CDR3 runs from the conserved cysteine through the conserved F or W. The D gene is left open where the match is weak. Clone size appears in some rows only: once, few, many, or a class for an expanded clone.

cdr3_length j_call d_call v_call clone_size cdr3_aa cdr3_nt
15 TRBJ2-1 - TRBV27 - CASSDRDRRYNEQFF TGTGCCAGCAGTGACCGGGATCGCCGCTACAATGAGCAGTTCTTC
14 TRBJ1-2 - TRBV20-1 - CSARPLGGTYGYTF TGCAGTGCTAGACCCTTGGGAGGGACCTATGGCTACACCTTC
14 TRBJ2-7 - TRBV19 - CASSIVAGSYEQYF TGTGCCAGTAGTATAGTGGCCGGCTCCTACGAGCAGTACTTC
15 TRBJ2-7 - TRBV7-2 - CASSLVVGGSYEQYF TGTGCCAGCAGCTTAGTAGTGGGCGGCTCCTACGAGCAGTACTTC
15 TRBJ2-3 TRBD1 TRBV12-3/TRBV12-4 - CASRYRDRSTDTQYF TGTGCCAGCAGGTATCGGGACAGGAGCACAGATACGCAGTATTTT
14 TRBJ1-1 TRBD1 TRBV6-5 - CASGDRGHGTEAFF TGTGCCAGTGGGGACAGGGGGCATGGCACTGAAGCTTTCTTT
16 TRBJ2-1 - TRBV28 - CASSSSTAASYNEQFF TGTGCCAGCAGTTCCTCTACAGCTGCCTCCTACAATGAGCAGTTCTTC
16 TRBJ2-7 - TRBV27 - CASSLDTPTVPYEQYF TGTGCCAGCAGTTTAGATACCCCGACAGTTCCCTACGAGCAGTACTTC
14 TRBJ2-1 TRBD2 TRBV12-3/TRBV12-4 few CASIGGSSYNEQFF TGTGCCAGCATCGGGGGGAGCTCCTACAATGAGCAGTTCTTC
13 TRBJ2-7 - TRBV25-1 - CASSVSARNEQYF TGTGCCAGCAGTGTCAGCGCTCGCAACGAGCAGTACTTC
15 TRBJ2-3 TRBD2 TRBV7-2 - CASSLEAGDTDTQYF TGTGCCAGCAGCTTAGAGGCGGGGGACACAGATACGCAGTATTTT
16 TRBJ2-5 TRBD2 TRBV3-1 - CASSQPGTSGKLTQYF TGTGCCAGCAGCCAGCCCGGGACTAGCGGAAAGTTAACCCAGTACTTC
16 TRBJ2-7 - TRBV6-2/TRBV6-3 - CASSWNAGSHAYEQYF TGTGCCAGCAGTTGGAACGCCGGGTCCCACGCCTACGAGCAGTACTTC
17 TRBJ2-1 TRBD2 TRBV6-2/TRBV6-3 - CASRPRWSLAGANEQFF TGTGCCAGCAGACCCCGGTGGTCACTAGCGGGAGCCAATGAGCAGTTCTTC
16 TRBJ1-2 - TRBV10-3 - CAISARTQDYSYGYTF TGTGCCATCAGTGCCAGGACGCAGGATTATTCATATGGCTACACCTTC
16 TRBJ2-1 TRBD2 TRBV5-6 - CASSSTLAGAVSEQFF TGTGCCAGCAGCTCAACCCTAGCGGGAGCTGTTTCTGAGCAGTTCTTC
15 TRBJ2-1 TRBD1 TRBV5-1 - CAGSLGGQGPDEQFF TGCGCCGGCAGCTTGGGTGGACAGGGCCCCGATGAGCAGTTCTTC
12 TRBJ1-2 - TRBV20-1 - CSAPSPGNGYTF TGCAGTGCTCCTAGCCCCGGGAATGGCTACACCTTC
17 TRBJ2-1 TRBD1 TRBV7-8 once CASSFRGWDRVKGEQFF TGTGCCAGCAGCTTTAGAGGGTGGGACAGGGTGAAAGGTGAGCAGTTCTTC
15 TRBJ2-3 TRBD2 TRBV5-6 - CASSLESGNTDTQYF TGTGCCAGCAGCTTGGAGAGCGGGAACACAGATACGCAGTATTTT
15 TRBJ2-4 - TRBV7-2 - CASSGSQGFSDIQYF TGTGCCAGCAGCGGAAGTCAGGGGTTTAGCGACATTCAGTACTTC
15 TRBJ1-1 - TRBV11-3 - CASSLGVARVGEAFF TGTGCCAGCAGCTTAGGGGTAGCCCGAGTGGGTGAAGCTTTCTTT
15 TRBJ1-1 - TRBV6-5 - CASSPTFGGMSEAFF TGTGCCAGCAGTCCCACCTTTGGGGGGATGTCTGAAGCTTTCTTT
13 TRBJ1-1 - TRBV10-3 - CAIRAPMNTEAFF TGTGCCATCAGGGCGCCCATGAACACTGAAGCTTTCTTT